The rows below give T cell receptor beta chains drawn from one sample of a study of blood T cells in healthy people across ages. TCRdb analysed the 5' RACE reads with MiXCR anew, one entry per CDR3 protein. The table shows just under 750,000 distinct CDR3 sequences, with 22% occurring only once. Material for sequencing was blood. The receptors here all came from a man in his sixties or seventies in good health. CDR3s include the opening cysteine and the closing phenylalanine or tryptophan. A D gene is named only where the DNA matches it firmly. Size values are once, few and many counts, or a class for expanded clones, and some rows have none.

d_call	v_call	j_call	clone_size	cdr3_nt	cdr3_aa
TRBD2	TRBV7-2	TRBJ2-5	-	TGTGCCAGCAGCACAAGACTAGCGGGGAATCAAGAGACCCAGTACTTC	CASSTRLAGNQETQYF
TRBD2	TRBV5-1	TRBJ2-7	-	TGCGCCAGCAGCCCGGGACTAGCGGGAAGGTTACACGAGCAGTACTTC	CASSPGLAGRLHEQYF
TRBD1	TRBV25-1	TRBJ1-5	few	TGTGCCATCCCCTCTCCGGGACAGGCCTATCAGCCCCAGCATTTT	CAIPSPGQAYQPQHF
-	TRBV3-1	TRBJ2-7	few	TGTGCCAGCAGCCCCTTCCGCGGGCACAACGAGCAGTACTTC	CASSPFRGHNEQYF
TRBD2	TRBV4-1	TRBJ2-1	-	TGCGCCAGCAGCCAGCCGGGACTAGCGTCCAATGAGCAGTTCTTC	CASSQPGLASNEQFF
-	TRBV12-3/TRBV12-4	TRBJ1-1	many	TGTGCCAGCAGTTTCCCGCCCCTGAACACTGAAGCTTTCTTT	CASSFPPLNTEAFF
TRBD1	TRBV7-9	TRBJ1-2	-	TGTGCCAGCAGCTCATGGACAGGGGCCTATGGCTACACCTTC	CASSSWTGAYGYTF
TRBD2	TRBV3-1	TRBJ2-1	few	TGTGCCAGCAGCCAAGTCGGACTAGCGCAGAATGAGCAGTTCTTC	CASSQVGLAQNEQFF
-	TRBV15	TRBJ1-3	-	TGTGCCACCAGCAGAGATCGGTGGCCCGGAAACACCATATATTTT	CATSRDRWPGNTIYF
-	TRBV10-3	TRBJ2-3	-	TGTGCCATCAGTGAGTCGGGGACTCCCTCCGATACGCAGTATTTT	CAISESGTPSDTQYF
-	TRBV20-1	TRBJ2-7	few	TGCAGTGCTAAACCGGACCGAGAAAGGTTCTACGAGCAGTACTTC	CSAKPDRERFYEQYF
TRBD2	TRBV2	TRBJ2-5	-	TGTGCCAGCAGCACGATTGGACTAGCGGAAGAGACCCAGTACTTC	CASSTIGLAEETQYF
TRBD1	TRBV12-3/TRBV12-4	TRBJ2-2	-	TGTGCCACCTTGGGACAGACGAACACCGGGGAGCTGTTTTTT	CATLGQTNTGELFF
-	TRBV24-1	TRBJ2-1	many	TGTGCCACCAGTGATGGAGGGACATACAATGAGCAGTTCTTC	CATSDGGTYNEQFF
-	TRBV7-9	TRBJ2-7	-	TGTGCCAGCAGCTCCCCCATATGGGACGAGCAGTACTTC	CASSSPIWDEQYF